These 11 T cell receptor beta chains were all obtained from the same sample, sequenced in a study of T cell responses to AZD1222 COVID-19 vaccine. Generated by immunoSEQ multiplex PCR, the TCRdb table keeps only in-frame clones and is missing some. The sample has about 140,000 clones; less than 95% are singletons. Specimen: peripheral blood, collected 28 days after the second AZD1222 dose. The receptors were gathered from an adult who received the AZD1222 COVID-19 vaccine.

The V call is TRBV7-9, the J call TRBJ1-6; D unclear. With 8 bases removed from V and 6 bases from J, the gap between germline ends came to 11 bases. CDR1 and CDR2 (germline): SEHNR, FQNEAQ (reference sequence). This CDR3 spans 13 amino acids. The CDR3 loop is CASSLSLNSPLHF. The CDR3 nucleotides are TGTGCCAGCTCCTTATCGCTTAATTCACCCCTCCACTTT.

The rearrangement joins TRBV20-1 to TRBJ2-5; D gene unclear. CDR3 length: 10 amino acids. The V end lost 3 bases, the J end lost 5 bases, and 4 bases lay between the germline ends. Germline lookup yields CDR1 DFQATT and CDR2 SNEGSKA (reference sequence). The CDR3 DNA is TGCAGTGCTAGGATGGAGACCCAGTACTTC. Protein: CSARMETQYF.

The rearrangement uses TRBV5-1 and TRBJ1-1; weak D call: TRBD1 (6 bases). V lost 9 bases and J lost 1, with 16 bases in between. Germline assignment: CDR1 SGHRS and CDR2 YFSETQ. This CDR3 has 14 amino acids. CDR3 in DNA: TGCGCCACCACACGGGGGGCAGGGAACACTGAAGCTTTCTTT. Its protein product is CATTRGAGNTEAFF.

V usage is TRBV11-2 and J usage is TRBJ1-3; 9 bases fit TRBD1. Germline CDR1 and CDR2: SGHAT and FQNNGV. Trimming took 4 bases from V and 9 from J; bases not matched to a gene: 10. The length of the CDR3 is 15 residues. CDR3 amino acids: CASSSIPDRGGTIYF. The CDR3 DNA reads TGTGCCAGCAGCTCAATCCCGGACAGGGGAGGCACCATATATTTT.

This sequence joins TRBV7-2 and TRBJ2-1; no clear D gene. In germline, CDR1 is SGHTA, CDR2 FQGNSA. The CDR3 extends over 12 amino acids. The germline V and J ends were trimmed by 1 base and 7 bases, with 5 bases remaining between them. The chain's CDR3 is CASSLGFNEQFF. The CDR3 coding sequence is TGTGCCAGCAGCTTAGGCTTTAATGAGCAGTTCTTC.

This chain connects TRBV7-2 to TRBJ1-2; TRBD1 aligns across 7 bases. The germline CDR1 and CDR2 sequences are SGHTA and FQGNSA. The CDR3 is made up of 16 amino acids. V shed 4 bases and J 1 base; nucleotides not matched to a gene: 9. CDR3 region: CASSSPTGLHNYGYTF. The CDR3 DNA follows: TGTGCCAGCAGCTCTCCGACAGGGCTGCATAACTATGGCTACACCTTC.

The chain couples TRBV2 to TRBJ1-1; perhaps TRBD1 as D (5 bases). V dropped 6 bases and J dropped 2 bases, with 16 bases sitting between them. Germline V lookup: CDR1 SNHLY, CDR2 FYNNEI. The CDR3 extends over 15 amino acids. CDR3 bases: TGTGCCAGCAGGGCCACCGGGACTTCCAACACTGAAGCTTTCTTT. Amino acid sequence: CASRATGTSNTEAFF.

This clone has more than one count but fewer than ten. CDR3 sequence: CASSQFPSGGYSSYNEQFF. The CDR3, as DNA: TGTGCCAGCAGCCAATTTCCTAGCGGGGGGTATAGCTCCTACAATGAGCAGTTCTTC. The chain recombines TRBV4-2 with TRBJ2-1, with 11 bases identical to TRBD2. The germline V gene has CDR1 LGHNA and CDR2 YNFKEQ. V shed 2 bases, J shed 0 bases, and the junction held 9 bases outside the gene matches. This CDR3 has 19 amino acids.

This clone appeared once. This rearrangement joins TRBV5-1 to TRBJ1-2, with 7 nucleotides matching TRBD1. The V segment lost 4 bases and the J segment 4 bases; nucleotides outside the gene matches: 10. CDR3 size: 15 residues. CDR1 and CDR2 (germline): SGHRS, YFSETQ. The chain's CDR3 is CASSPPGQLPYGYTF. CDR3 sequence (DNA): TGCGCCAGCAGCCCGCCGGGACAGCTCCCCTATGGCTACACCTTC.

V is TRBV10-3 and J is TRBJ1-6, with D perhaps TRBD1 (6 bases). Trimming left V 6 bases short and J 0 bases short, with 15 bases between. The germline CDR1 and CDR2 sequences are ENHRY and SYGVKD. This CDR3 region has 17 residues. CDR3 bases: TGTGCCATCAGAAGGGGGGAAGGGAGCTCCTATAATTCACCCCTCCACTTT. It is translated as CAIRRGEGSSYNSPLHF.

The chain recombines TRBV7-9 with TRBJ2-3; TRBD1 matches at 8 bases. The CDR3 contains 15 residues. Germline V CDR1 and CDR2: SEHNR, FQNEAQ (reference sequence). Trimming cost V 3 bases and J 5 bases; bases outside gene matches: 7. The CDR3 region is CASSFGQGAGDTQYF. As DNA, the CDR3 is TGTGCCAGCAGCTTTGGGCAGGGGGCAGGAGATACGCAGTATTTT.